One and the same sample provided the 23 T cell receptor beta chains below, sequenced in a study of blood T cells in healthy people across ages. It was with a sample-barcoded 5' primer and a J-beta primer mix that a second PCR of roughly 7 to 12 cycles was run. TCRdb re-called the 5' RACE reads with MiXCR, one entry per CDR3 protein. The sample contains roughly 1.7 million distinct CDR3 sequences, about 35% of which appear only once. The sample taken for sequencing was blood. The receptor source for this set is a woman aged 25 to 39 in good health.

This clonotype was counted between two and nine times. The chain recombines TRBV6-6 with TRBJ2-4; the D is unclear. The J call may be wrong; the DNA end is better matched by TRBJ2-5. The length of the CDR3 is 14 residues. Germline loops: CDR1 MNHNY, CDR2 SVGAGI (reference sequence). CDR3 nucleotides: TGTGCCAGCAATTCGGCTAGGGCTCGGGAGACCCAGTACTTC. Its translation is CASNSARARETQYF.

The chain couples TRBV9 to TRBJ2-2; TRBD2 aligns across 10 bases. The V gene's germline CDR1 is SGDLS and CDR2 YYNGEE. The V segment lost 4 bases and the J segment 5 bases; nucleotides outside the gene matches: 11. The CDR3 runs 17 residues. The DNA of the CDR3 is TGTGCCAGCAGCCTAACCGTTATAGCGGGAGGTACCGGGGAGCTGTTTTTT. Its translation: CASSLTVIAGGTGELFF.

The chain has TRBV13 and TRBJ1-2; D might be TRBD1 (5 bases). Trimming shortened V by 4 bases and J by 7 bases, and 13 bases separated the two germline ends. This CDR3 is 13 amino acids long. The germline V gene encodes CDR1 PRHDT and CDR2 FYEKMQ (reference sequence). The CDR3 DNA sequence: TGTGCCAGCAGCTCCGTGGGGGGGATTGGCTACACCTTC. Its protein is CASSSVGGIGYTF.

This clonotype came up many times. This rearrangement joins TRBV20-1 to TRBJ1-1; D gene uncertain. This CDR3 contains 12 residues. Looked up from germline, CDR1 is DFQATT and CDR2 is SNEGSKA (reference sequence). The V end was cut by 4 bases, the J end by 6 bases, with 12 bases between. The CDR3 nucleotides read TGCAGTGCTATAAGGGAGAGCGCTGAAGCTTTCTTT. The encoded protein is CSAIRESAEAFF.

Written as DNA, the CDR3 is TGCGCCAGCAGCTTACGACTAGCGGGACTTAACAATGAGCAGTTCTTC. The encoded protein is CASSLRLAGLNNEQFF. The J gene is TRBJ2-1, the V gene TRBV5-1; 11 positions match TRBD2. This CDR3 spans 16 amino acids. J lost 5 bases, V lost 2 bases, and 6 bases had no gene match. Germline lookup yields CDR1 SGHRS and CDR2 YFSETQ.

This chain connects TRBV5-5 to TRBJ2-6; the D gene could be TRBD1 or TRBD2 (5 bases each). Germline V CDR1 and CDR2: SGHKS, YYEKEE (reference sequence). Trimming stripped 2 bases from V and 2 bases from J, with 11 bases between. CDR3 length: 16 amino acids. The CDR3 sequence: CASSFYRDAGANVLTF. The CDR3 bases are TGTGCCAGCAGCTTTTACCGGGACGCTGGGGCCAACGTCCTGACTTTC.

The V gene is TRBV20-1, the J gene TRBJ1-2; maybe TRBD1 (5 bases). This CDR3 has 18 amino acids. Deletions cut 3 bases from V and 0 bases from J, with 23 bases between. Germline assignment: CDR1 DFQATT and CDR2 SNEGSKA (reference sequence). In DNA form, the CDR3 reads TGCAGTGCTAGTTTTATCAGGGACTCTTTGGTACCTAACTATGGCTACACCTTC. Its translation: CSASFIRDSLVPNYGYTF.

This clonotype was picked up many times. The chain recombines TRBV20-1 with TRBJ2-7; D is perhaps TRBD1 (5 bases). The CDR3 is 12 amino acids. The germline V gene encodes CDR1 DFQATT and CDR2 SNEGSKA (reference sequence). The V end was cut by 7 bases, the J end by 3 bases, with 13 bases between. The CDR3 nucleotides read TGCAGTGGAAGAGGTCAGGGCTACGAGCAGTACTTC. Its protein is CSGRGQGYEQYF.

This clonotype was counted a few times. CDR3 in amino acids: CASRREGDSDIQYF. CDR3 bases: TGCGCCAGCAGACGGGAGGGTGATTCGGACATTCAGTACTTC. The V gene is TRBV10-2, the J gene TRBJ2-4, with 8 bases aligning to TRBD2. The CDR3 is 14 amino acids. V gave up 6 bases and J gave up 8 bases; unmatched junction bases: 9. CDR1 WSHSY and CDR2 SAAADI come from the germline V gene.

The V call is TRBV7-2, the J call TRBJ2-4; TRBD2 matches at 7 bases. This CDR3 has 15 residues. Unmatched junction bases numbered 5, after V lost 2 bases and J lost 4 bases. Per the germline V gene, CDR1 is SGHTA and CDR2 is FQGNSA. CDR3 nucleotide sequence: TGTGCCAGCAGCTTAACGGGAGGAGGTAAAAACATTCAGTACTTC. It yields the protein CASSLTGGGKNIQYF.

CDR3 residues: CASRDLDRDHEQYF. The DNA of the CDR3 is TGTGCCAGCAGAGACCTCGACAGGGATCACGAGCAGTACTTC. The chain uses TRBV6-5 and TRBJ2-5, with TRBD1 identical over 7 bases. TRBJ2-7 explains the end of the DNA better; the J call may be wrong. This CDR3 is built from 14 residues. CDR1 MNHEY and CDR2 SVGAGI come from the germline V gene.

The chain recombines TRBV3-1 with TRBJ2-1, with D unclear. Trimming cost V 0 bases and J 7 bases, with 10 bases left between them. This CDR3 comprises 14 residues. Germline lookup yields CDR1 LGHDT and CDR2 YNNKEL (reference sequence). Here the CDR3 DNA reads TGTGCCAGCAGCCAAGATCACCCGGAGAATGAGCAGTTCTTC. Protein: CASSQDHPENEQFF.

The chain couples TRBV2 to TRBJ2-1; 13 nucleotides match TRBD2. V was pared by 8 bases and J by 10 bases, with 11 bases of the junction left unmatched. Germline V gene sequence: CDR1 SNHLY, CDR2 FYNNEI. The CDR3 length is 15 residues. DNA of the CDR3: TGTGCCAGCGGTGGGACTAGCGGGGTTGGGGGAGAGCAGTTCTTC. It specifies CASGGTSGVGGEQFF.

The rearrangement joins TRBV20-1 to TRBJ2-5, with 9 bases identical to TRBD2. The germline CDR1 and CDR2 sequences are DFQATT and SNEGSKA (reference sequence). The CDR3 has 16 amino acids. The junction had 15 bases not matched to a gene; V was cut back by 6 bases and J by 4 bases. CDR3 protein: CSADKDSGGPIETQYF. The CDR3 DNA reads as TGCAGTGCCGATAAGGATAGCGGGGGACCGATAGAGACCCAGTACTTC.

This clonotype has more than one count but fewer than ten. This rearrangement joins TRBV28 to TRBJ2-7; TRBD2 matches at 8 bases. This CDR3 spans 15 amino acids. The junction had 13 bases not matched to a gene; V was cut back by 7 bases and J by 5 bases. Germline-derived CDR1 and CDR2 are MDHEN and SYDVKM. The CDR3 nucleotides are TGTGCCAGCACCGATGGGACGGGAGGGCTCCACGAGCAGTACTTC. It translates to CASTDGTGGLHEQYF.

The chain employs TRBV11-1 and TRBJ2-1, with TRBD1 matching over 8 bases. The germline V gene encodes CDR1 SGHAT and CDR2 FQDESV (reference sequence). The V and J ends lost 4 bases and 5 bases, in that order; junction bases with no gene match: 7. This CDR3 spans 15 amino acids. CDR3 protein: CASSSGQGSHNEQFF. As DNA, the CDR3 is TGTGCCAGCAGCTCCGGACAGGGTTCCCACAATGAGCAGTTCTTC.

The chain joins TRBV9 to TRBJ1-2; D remains unclear. The V gene lost 4 bases and the J gene lost 7 bases, with 11 bases spanning the gap. Germline V lookup: CDR1 SGDLS, CDR2 YYNGEE. This CDR3 spans 12 amino acids. This chain's CDR3 is CASSSSRFGYTF. As DNA, the CDR3 is TGTGCCAGCAGCTCCAGTAGGTTTGGCTACACCTTC.

This clonotype was observed a few times. Here the CDR3 DNA reads TGTGCCAGCAAAACCGACAGTACCACAGATACGCAGTATTTT. Translated, it gives CASKTDSTTDTQYF. V and J are TRBV27 and TRBJ2-3, with TRBD1 as a possible D gene (5 bases). The CDR3 is made up of 14 amino acids. V lost 7 bases to trimming and J lost 2 bases, with 13 bases between them. Germline CDR1 and CDR2: MNHEY and SMNVEV (reference sequence).

The chain links TRBV27 to TRBJ2-1, with D possibly matching TRBD2 (6 bases). CDR3 size: 17 residues. Germline V gives CDR1 MNHEY, CDR2 SMNVEV (reference sequence). Trimming stripped 4 bases from V and 0 bases from J, with 16 bases between. CDR3 sequence: CASSSSLAGSSYNEQFF. The CDR3 DNA follows: TGTGCCAGCAGTTCTTCCCTTGCGGGAAGCTCCTACAATGAGCAGTTCTTC.

This CDR3 reads CSAAVDIGYTF. CDR3 DNA sequence: TGCAGTGCTGCAGTCGACATTGGCTACACCTTC. The chain recombines TRBV20-1 with TRBJ1-2; D call uncertain. The CDR3 spans 11 residues. Germline V gene data show CDR1 as DFQATT and CDR2 as SNEGSKA (reference sequence). V was cut by 5 bases and J by 7 bases, with 11 bases left in between.

This clonotype was seen more than once but under ten times. V gene TRBV6-1 combines with J gene TRBJ1-5, with 7 positions matching TRBD1. CDR3 size: 13 residues. The germline CDR1 and CDR2 sequences are MNHNS and SASEGT. Losses at the gene ends were 5 bases for V and 5 bases for J; bases not matched to a gene: 3. The CDR3 sequence is CASSQTGYQPQHF. The DNA for the CDR3 is TGTGCCAGCAGTCAGACAGGGTATCAGCCCCAGCATTTT.

The gene calls are TRBV6-5 and TRBJ1-4, with D possibly matching TRBD1 (6 bases). The CDR3 length is 14 residues. V gave up 6 bases and J gave up 8 bases, with 16 bases separating them. Germline V gives CDR1 MNHEY, CDR2 SVGAGI. The CDR3 DNA reads as TGTGCCAGCAGGCCGGGACACAACCGCGAAAAACTGTTTTTT. Encoded protein: CASRPGHNREKLFF.

This clonotype has a count of ten or more. The chain couples TRBV12-3 or TRBV12-4 to TRBJ1-5; D remains ambiguous. CDR3 size: 14 residues. The V and J ends lost 3 bases and 0 bases respectively, with 6 bases between them. CDR3 nucleotides: TGTGCCAGCAGTTTTGTCGCTAGCAATCAGCCCCAGCATTTT. Its translation: CASSFVASNQPQHF.